These 3 T cell receptor beta chains share one sample of origin, sequenced in a study of blood T cell repertoires in COVID-19. Some clones are missing from TCRdb's copy, which holds only in-frame ones; the method was immunoSEQ multiplex PCR. The sample shows roughly 150,000 clones, 65% to 90% of them seen only once. Sample: peripheral blood. The receptors stem from a woman in her forties or fifties with acute or convalescent COVID-19.

This chain connects TRBV9 to TRBJ2-7; 8 bases are shared with TRBD2. This CDR3 comprises 15 residues. V lost 4 bases to trimming and J lost 2 bases; unmatched junction nucleotides: 8. Per the germline V gene, CDR1 is SGDLS and CDR2 is YYNGEE. The CDR3 DNA reads as TGTGCCAGCAGCTCCCGCATAGCGGGGACCTACGAGCAGTACTTC. It encodes CASSSRIAGTYEQYF.

CDR3 region: CASSYGIKEQYF. As DNA, the CDR3 is TGTGCCAGCAGTTACGGGATAAAGGAGCAGTACTTC. This chain links TRBV6-9 with TRBJ2-5; TRBD2 might be the D (5 bases). Trimming took off 3 bases at V and 11 bases at J, with 13 bases between the two ends. This CDR3 has 12 amino acids. The V gene's germline CDR1 is MNHGY and CDR2 SVAAGI.

This chain connects TRBV9 to TRBJ1-2; a possible D gene is TRBD1 (6 bases). Germline V gene lookup returns CDR1 SGDLS and CDR2 YYNGEE. This CDR3 spans 15 amino acids. V lost 0 bases to trimming and J lost 3 bases, with 12 bases between them. CDR3 DNA sequence: TGTGCCAGCAGCGTAGAGTGGGCAGGGGACTATGGCTACACCTTC. Amino acid sequence: CASSVEWAGDYGYTF. Complete variable domain (other parts from reference TRBV9 and TRBJ1-2): DSGVTQTPKHLITATGQRVTLRCSPRSGDLSVYWYQQSLDQGLQFLIQYYNGEERAKGNILERFSAQQFPDLHSELNLSSLELGDSALYFCASSVEWAGDYGYTFGSGTRLTVV.